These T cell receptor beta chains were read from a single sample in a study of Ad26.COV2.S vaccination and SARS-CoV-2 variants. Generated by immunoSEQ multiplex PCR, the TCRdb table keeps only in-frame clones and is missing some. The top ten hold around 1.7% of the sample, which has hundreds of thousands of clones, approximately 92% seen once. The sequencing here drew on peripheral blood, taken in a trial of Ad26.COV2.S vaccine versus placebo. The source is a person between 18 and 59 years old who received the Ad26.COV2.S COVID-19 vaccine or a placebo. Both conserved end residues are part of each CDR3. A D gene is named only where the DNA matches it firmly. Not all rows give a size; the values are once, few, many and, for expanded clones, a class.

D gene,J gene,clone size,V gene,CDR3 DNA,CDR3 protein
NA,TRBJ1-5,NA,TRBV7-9,TGTGCCAGCAGCTTGAGTGATAGCAATCAGCCCCAGCATTTT,CASSLSDSNQPQHF
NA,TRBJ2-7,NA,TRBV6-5,TGTGCCAGCAGTCCCCTAACTCTCTACGAGCAGTACTTC,CASSPLTLYEQYF
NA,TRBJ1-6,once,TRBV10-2,TGCGCCAGCAGTGAGTCGAGCGGGGGTAATTCACCCCTCCACTTT,CASSESSGGNSPLHF
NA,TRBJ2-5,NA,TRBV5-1,TGCGCCAGCAGCCGATCGTACCAAGAGACCCAGTACTTC,CASSRSYQETQYF
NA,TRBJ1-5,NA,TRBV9,TGTGCCAGCAGCGTAGTTGGGGGGGATCAGCCCCAGCATTTT,CASSVVGGDQPQHF
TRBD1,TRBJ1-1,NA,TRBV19,TGTGCCAGCGCGCGGACAGGGAAGAGGGGGAGCCGCTTGAACACTGAAGCTTTCTTT,CASARTGKRGSRLNTEAFF
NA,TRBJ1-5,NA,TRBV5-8,TGTGCCAGCAGCCGCTATCTCCGTGATCAGCCCCAGCATTTT,CASSRYLRDQPQHF
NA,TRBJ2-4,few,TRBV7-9,TGTGCCAGCAGTACGGGGACGGGTGTAGCCAAAAACATTCAGTACTTC,CASSTGTGVAKNIQYF
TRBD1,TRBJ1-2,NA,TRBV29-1,TGCAGCGTTTGGGGACAGTCCTATGGCTACACCTTC,CSVWGQSYGYTF
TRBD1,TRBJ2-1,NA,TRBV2,TGTGCCAGCAAAGGACAGGGTGACAATGAGCAGTTCTTC,CASKGQGDNEQFF
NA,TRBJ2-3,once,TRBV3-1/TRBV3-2,TGTGCCAGCAGCCAAGCTGCCGGAGGGAACGACAGGGCCACCACAGATACGCAGTATTTT,CASSQAAGGNDRATTDTQYF
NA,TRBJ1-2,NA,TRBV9,TGTGCCAGCAGCGCCCAGCCGGGGGTTAACTATGGCTACACCTTC,CASSAQPGVNYGYTF
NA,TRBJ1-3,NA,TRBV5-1,TGCGCCAGCAGCCCGCCCAGGGGTACTGGAAACACCATATATTTT,CASSPPRGTGNTIYF
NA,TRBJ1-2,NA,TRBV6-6,TGTGCCAGCAGTTACGCAGGGAACTCGGGGTATGGCTACACCTTC,CASSYAGNSGYGYTF
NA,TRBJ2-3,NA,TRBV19,TGTGCCAGTAGTATAGTCGGGGATGGCACAGATACGCAGTATTTT,CASSIVGDGTDTQYF
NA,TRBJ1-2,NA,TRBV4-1,TGCGCCAGCAGCCAAGAAAGACCGGGGGGTAACTATGGCTACACCTTC,CASSQERPGGNYGYTF
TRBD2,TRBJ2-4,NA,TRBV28,TGTGCCAGCAGTTTCCTTAGCGGGGCCAAAAACATTCAGTACTTC,CASSFLSGAKNIQYF
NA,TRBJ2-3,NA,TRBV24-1,TGTGCCACCAGTGCAGGGGCGAGGTTTACGCAGTATTTT,CATSAGARFTQYF
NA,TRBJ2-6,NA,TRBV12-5,TGTGCTAGTGGTTCTACTCGGGGGGCCGCGTTTCCCTCTGGGGCCAACGTCCTGACTTTC,CASGSTRGAAFPSGANVLTF
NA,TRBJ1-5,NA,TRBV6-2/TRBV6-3,TGTGCCAGCAGTTACTACAATGGGCCCCAGCATTTT,CASSYYNGPQHF
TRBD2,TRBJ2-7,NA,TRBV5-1,TGCGCCAGCAGCTTGGATCGGGGGGGTTTCGAGCAGTACTTC,CASSLDRGGFEQYF
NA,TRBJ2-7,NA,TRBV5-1,TGCGCCAGCAGCTTGGATCAAACCTACGAGCAGTACTTC,CASSLDQTYEQYF
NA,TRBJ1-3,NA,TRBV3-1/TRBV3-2,TGTGCCAGCAGCTCAGGCCCCGGCTCTGGAAACACCATATATTTT,CASSSGPGSGNTIYF
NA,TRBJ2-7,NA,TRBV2,TGTGCCAGTTCGCAAGGCTACGAGCAGTACTTC,CASSQGYEQYF
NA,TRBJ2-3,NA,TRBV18,TGTGCCAGCTCACCGGGGGACACAGATACGCAGTATTTT,CASSPGDTDTQYF
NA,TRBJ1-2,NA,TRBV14,TGTGCCAGCAGCCAAGGTTTCGACGCTGGGAACTATGGCTACACCTTC,CASSQGFDAGNYGYTF
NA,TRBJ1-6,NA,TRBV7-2,TGTGCCAGCAGCTTAGGCGGGACCCTTGGTTCACCCCTCCACTTT,CASSLGGTLGSPLHF
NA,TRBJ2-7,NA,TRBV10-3,TGTGCCATGGGGGCAGGGTCCTACGAGCAGTACTTC,CAMGAGSYEQYF
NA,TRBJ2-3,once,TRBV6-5,TGTGCCAGCAGTTACTCGGATCCTAGCACAGATACGCAGTATTTT,CASSYSDPSTDTQYF
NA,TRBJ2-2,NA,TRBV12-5,TGTGCTAGTGGCTTTACACCAAACACCGGGGAGCTGTTTTTT,CASGFTPNTGELFF
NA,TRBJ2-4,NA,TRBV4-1,TGCGCCAGCAGCCAGGGTATGCTAGCCAAAAACATTCAGTACTTC,CASSQGMLAKNIQYF
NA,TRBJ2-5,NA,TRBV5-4,TGTGCCAGCAGCGCGGGGCCGCTCCAAGAGACCCAGTACTTC,CASSAGPLQETQYF
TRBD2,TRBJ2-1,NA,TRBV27,TGTGCCAGCAATAGCGGGGGGCGGTACAATGAGCAGTTCTTC,CASNSGGRYNEQFF
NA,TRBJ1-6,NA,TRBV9,TGTGCCAGCAGCGTCAGGGGTTATAATTCACCCCTCCACTTT,CASSVRGYNSPLHF
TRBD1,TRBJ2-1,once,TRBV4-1,TGCGCCAGCAGCCAGGACAGGGGGCTCTACAATGAGCAGTTCTTC,CASSQDRGLYNEQFF
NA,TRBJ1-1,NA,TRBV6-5,TGTGCCAGCAGGGGCCTAGGCGCGAACACTGAAGCTTTCTTT,CASRGLGANTEAFF
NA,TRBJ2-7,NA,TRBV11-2,TGTGCCAGCAGCCTACTGGGGGGCTTCTACGAGCAGTACTTC,CASSLLGGFYEQYF
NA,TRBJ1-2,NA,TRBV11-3,TGTGCCAGCAGCCGTAGAAAGGGTGCCTATGGCTACACCTTC,CASSRRKGAYGYTF
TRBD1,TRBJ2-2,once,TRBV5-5,TGTGCCAGCAGCTTACGACAGGGGGCCCCGAACACCGGGGAGCTGTTTTTT,CASSLRQGAPNTGELFF
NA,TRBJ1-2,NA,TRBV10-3,TGTGCCATCAGTCCGGACACTAACTATGGCTACACCTTC,CAISPDTNYGYTF
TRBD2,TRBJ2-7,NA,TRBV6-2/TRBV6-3,TGTGCCAGCAGTTGGGAGGGTGCCATGCAGTACTTC,CASSWEGAMQYF
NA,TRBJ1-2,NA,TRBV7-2,TGTGCCAGCAGCTTACGCCCATTTAGACTCTATGGCTACACCTTC,CASSLRPFRLYGYTF
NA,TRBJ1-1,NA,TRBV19,TGTGCCAGTACCAGTCTAGGGGCCGGTGAAGCTTTCTTT,CASTSLGAGEAFF
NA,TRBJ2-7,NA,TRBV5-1,TGCGCCAGCAGCTTGGAGTCACCGGGGCAGGGGCAGTACTTC,CASSLESPGQGQYF
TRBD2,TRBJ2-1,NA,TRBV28,TGTGCCAGCTGTCGGGGGGGCTCCAATGAGCAGTTCTTC,CASCRGGSNEQFF
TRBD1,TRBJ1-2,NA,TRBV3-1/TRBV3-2,TGTGCCAGCAGCCCGGGACAGACTTCCTATGGCTACACCTTC,CASSPGQTSYGYTF
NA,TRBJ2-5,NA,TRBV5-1,TGCGCCAGCAGCCTGAATTCACGGGTGGGGGGAGAGACCCAGTACTTC,CASSLNSRVGGETQYF
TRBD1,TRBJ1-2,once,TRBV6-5,TGTGCCAGCAGTAGGACAGGGGGTAGTTATGGCTACACCTTC,CASSRTGGSYGYTF
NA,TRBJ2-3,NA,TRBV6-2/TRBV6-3,TGTGCCAGCAGTTCCCCTCCTCTGGGAGATACGCAGTATTTT,CASSSPPLGDTQYF
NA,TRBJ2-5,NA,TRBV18,TGTGCCAGCTCACCTCGTGGGTTAGGAGAGACCCAGTACTTC,CASSPRGLGETQYF
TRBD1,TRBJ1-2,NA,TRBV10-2,TGCGCCAGCAGTGAGTCCTGGACAGGGTGGGGCTACACCTTC,CASSESWTGWGYTF
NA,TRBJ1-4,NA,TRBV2,TGTGCCGGCCCAACGGAGCAAAATGAAAAACTGTTTTTT,CAGPTEQNEKLFF
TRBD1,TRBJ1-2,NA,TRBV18,TGTGCCAGCTCACCACCCGGGACAGGGGGCGTCTATGGCTACACCTTC,CASSPPGTGGVYGYTF
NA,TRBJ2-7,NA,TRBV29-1,TGCAGCGTTGAACCTACCAGGGGGGGCCACGAGCAGTACTTC,CSVEPTRGGHEQYF
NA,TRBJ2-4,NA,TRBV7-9,TGTGCCAGCAGCAAACAGGGAACCAAAAACATTCAGTACTTC,CASSKQGTKNIQYF
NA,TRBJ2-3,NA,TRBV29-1,TGCAGCGTTGAAGATCGGGCGGGGACCGATACGCAGTATTTT,CSVEDRAGTDTQYF
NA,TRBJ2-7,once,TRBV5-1,TGCGCCAGCAGGGGTATAGGGTTTGGCGAGCAGTACTTC,CASRGIGFGEQYF